The rows below give T cell receptor beta chains drawn from one sample of a study of identifying expanded T cells in peripheral blood. Method: immunoSEQ multiplex PCR; TCRdb's copy keeps in-frame clones and lacks some. Of over 100,000 clones listed, approximately 90% are singletons. Sequenced input: blood. These receptors were obtained from a person aged 18-70 years in good health. The CDR3 runs from the conserved cysteine through the conserved F or W. The order of the fields is J gene, V gene, D gene, clone size, CDR3 DNA, CDR3 protein. A D gene is named only where the DNA matches it firmly. Only some rows state a clone size, as once, few, many or a class for expanded clones.

j_gene: TRBJ2-3; v_gene: TRBV6-1; d_gene: TRBD1; abundance: .; CDR3nt: TGTGCCACCCCGAACAGGGGCGGTAGCACAGATACGCAGTATTTT; CDR3aa: CATPNRGGSTDTQYF
j_gene: TRBJ2-2; v_gene: TRBV4-1; d_gene: TRBD1; abundance: .; CDR3nt: TGCGCCAGCAGCCAAGGACAGGGAAAAACCGGGGAGCTGTTTTTT; CDR3aa: CASSQGQGKTGELFF
j_gene: TRBJ2-3; v_gene: TRBV18; d_gene: .; abundance: .; CDR3nt: TGTGCCAGCTCCCCGGAGGCCCGCTATACGCAGTATTTT; CDR3aa: CASSPEARYTQYF
j_gene: TRBJ2-5; v_gene: TRBV11-1; d_gene: TRBD2; abundance: .; CDR3nt: TGTGCCAGCAGCGGCAGACTAGCGGGGGCCAAGACCCAGTACTTC; CDR3aa: CASSGRLAGAKTQYF
j_gene: TRBJ2-3; v_gene: TRBV5-5; d_gene: TRBD2; abundance: .; CDR3nt: TGTGCCAGCAGCTTGGGGTTAGCGGGGGCCACAGATACGCAGTATTTT; CDR3aa: CASSLGLAGATDTQYF
j_gene: TRBJ1-1; v_gene: TRBV7-9; d_gene: .; abundance: few; CDR3nt: TGTGCCAGCAGCCTGGGACATTTGAACACTGAAGCTTTCTTT; CDR3aa: CASSLGHLNTEAFF
j_gene: TRBJ2-3; v_gene: TRBV14; d_gene: .; abundance: .; CDR3nt: TGTGCCAGCAGCCCGATAAGAAGAGATACGCAGTATTTT; CDR3aa: CASSPIRRDTQYF
j_gene: TRBJ1-2; v_gene: TRBV9; d_gene: .; abundance: .; CDR3nt: TGTGCCAGCAGCGGCAGTAACTATGGCTACACCTTC; CDR3aa: CASSGSNYGYTF
j_gene: TRBJ2-5; v_gene: TRBV7-3; d_gene: TRBD2; abundance: .; CDR3nt: TGTGCCAGCAGCTTGGGACTAGCGGGAGAGACCCAGTACTTC; CDR3aa: CASSLGLAGETQYF
j_gene: TRBJ2-3; v_gene: TRBV7-3; d_gene: TRBD2; abundance: .; CDR3nt: TGTGCCAGCAGCTTAAGGCTAGCGGGGGAAGGAGATACGCAGTATTTT; CDR3aa: CASSLRLAGEGDTQYF
j_gene: TRBJ2-3; v_gene: TRBV21-1; d_gene: .; abundance: .; CDR3nt: TGTGCCAGCAGCAAAGGGAATAGCGGGAGAGGAGATACGCAGTATTTT; CDR3aa: CASSKGNSGRGDTQYF
j_gene: TRBJ1-1; v_gene: TRBV7-8; d_gene: .; abundance: many; CDR3nt: TGTGCCAGCAGCCCTACTGGGGGATCCACTGAAGCTTTCTTT; CDR3aa: CASSPTGGSTEAFF
j_gene: TRBJ2-7; v_gene: TRBV7-2; d_gene: .; abundance: .; CDR3nt: TGTGCCAGCAGCTTAGGAGCAGCCACCTACGAGCAGTACTTC; CDR3aa: CASSLGAATYEQYF
j_gene: TRBJ1-2; v_gene: TRBV6-1; d_gene: TRBD1; abundance: medium-sized; CDR3nt: TGTGCCAGCAGTGAAATGGGGACAGGCGAGGGCTACACCTTC; CDR3aa: CASSEMGTGEGYTF
j_gene: TRBJ1-2; v_gene: TRBV18; d_gene: TRBD1; abundance: many; CDR3nt: TGTGCCAGCTCACCAAACAGGGGGCGAGCCTATGGCTACACCTTC; CDR3aa: CASSPNRGRAYGYTF
j_gene: TRBJ1-6; v_gene: TRBV4-1; d_gene: TRBD1; abundance: .; CDR3nt: TGCGCCAGCAGCCAAAGGGGACCGGGACAGGGGGATTCACCCCTCCACTTT; CDR3aa: CASSQRGPGQGDSPLHF
j_gene: TRBJ2-5; v_gene: TRBV7-6; d_gene: TRBD1; abundance: .; CDR3nt: TGTGCCAGCAGCATAACAGGGGGGGAGACCCAGTACTTC; CDR3aa: CASSITGGETQYF
j_gene: TRBJ1-1; v_gene: TRBV9; d_gene: .; abundance: .; CDR3nt: TGTGCCAGCAGCGCCCGGGGGAATACTATGAACACTGAAGCTTTCTTT; CDR3aa: CASSARGNTMNTEAFF
j_gene: TRBJ2-7; v_gene: TRBV30; d_gene: TRBD1; abundance: .; CDR3nt: TGTGCCTGGGCAGTCTCCGGGACAGGGAAAACCTACGAGCAGTACTTC; CDR3aa: CAWAVSGTGKTYEQYF
j_gene: TRBJ2-7; v_gene: TRBV6-6; d_gene: .; abundance: .; CDR3nt: TGTGCCAGCAGTGGGGGGGGCAAATCCTACGAGCAGTACTTC; CDR3aa: CASSGGGKSYEQYF
j_gene: TRBJ2-5; v_gene: TRBV18; d_gene: .; abundance: .; CDR3nt: TGTGCCAGCTCACTCAGCCTCGAGACCCAGTACTTC; CDR3aa: CASSLSLETQYF
j_gene: TRBJ2-1; v_gene: TRBV25-1; d_gene: .; abundance: .; CDR3nt: TGTGCCAGCAGAGGCAACAATGAGCAGTTCTTC; CDR3aa: CASRGNNEQFF
j_gene: TRBJ2-1; v_gene: TRBV2; d_gene: TRBD2; abundance: .; CDR3nt: TGTGCCCAAGGGACTAGCGAGTACAATGAGCAGTTCTTC; CDR3aa: CAQGTSEYNEQFF
j_gene: TRBJ2-5; v_gene: TRBV5-1; d_gene: .; abundance: .; CDR3nt: TGCGCCAGCAGCTTAGGGTCAGTCAAAGAGACCCAGTACTTC; CDR3aa: CASSLGSVKETQYF
j_gene: TRBJ1-1; v_gene: TRBV6-6; d_gene: TRBD1; abundance: .; CDR3nt: TGTGCCAGCAGTCGTTCGACAGGGGCCGCTGAAGCTTTCTTT; CDR3aa: CASSRSTGAAEAFF
j_gene: TRBJ1-1; v_gene: TRBV6-6; d_gene: .; abundance: .; CDR3nt: TGTGCCGGAGGGGACAACACTGAAGCTTTCTTT; CDR3aa: CAGGDNTEAFF
j_gene: TRBJ2-7; v_gene: TRBV9; d_gene: TRBD2; abundance: few; CDR3nt: TGTGCCAGCTCACCGGGACTAGAGGGCGAGCAGTACTTC; CDR3aa: CASSPGLEGEQYF
j_gene: TRBJ1-1; v_gene: TRBV21-1; d_gene: .; abundance: .; CDR3nt: TGTGCCGGCCCTGGGGGCACTGAAGCTTTCTTT; CDR3aa: CAGPGGTEAFF
j_gene: TRBJ2-3; v_gene: TRBV2; d_gene: .; abundance: .; CDR3nt: TGTGCCAGCACCAAGGGGGAGTACACAGATACGCAGTATTTT; CDR3aa: CASTKGEYTDTQYF
j_gene: TRBJ2-1; v_gene: TRBV7-6; d_gene: TRBD2; abundance: once; CDR3nt: TGTGCCAGCAGCCCGGGGACTAGCGGGAGCCCTAATTACAATGAGCAGTTCTTC; CDR3aa: CASSPGTSGSPNYNEQFF
j_gene: TRBJ1-1; v_gene: TRBV19; d_gene: TRBD1; abundance: .; CDR3nt: TGTGCCAGTAGTATCCCAGGGGGCGAAGAGAACACTGAAGCTTTCTTT; CDR3aa: CASSIPGGEENTEAFF
j_gene: TRBJ2-2; v_gene: TRBV29-1; d_gene: .; abundance: .; CDR3nt: TGCAGCGTTTGGGAGAACACCGGGGAGCTGTTTTTT; CDR3aa: CSVWENTGELFF
j_gene: TRBJ1-1; v_gene: TRBV11-1; d_gene: .; abundance: .; CDR3nt: TGTGCCAGCAGCTTGTCTCAGGGCTTTGAAGCTTTCTTT; CDR3aa: CASSLSQGFEAFF
j_gene: TRBJ1-1; v_gene: TRBV18; d_gene: .; abundance: .; CDR3nt: TGTGCCAGCTCACGGACGAACACTGAAGCTTTCTTT; CDR3aa: CASSRTNTEAFF
j_gene: TRBJ1-2; v_gene: TRBV5-1; d_gene: .; abundance: .; CDR3nt: TGCGCCAGCAGCTTCTCGGGAAACTATGGCTACACCTTC; CDR3aa: CASSFSGNYGYTF
j_gene: TRBJ1-1; v_gene: TRBV18; d_gene: .; abundance: .; CDR3nt: TGTGCCAGCTCACCAGTTCGAGGCAGAGGGGATAACACTGAAGCTTTCTTT; CDR3aa: CASSPVRGRGDNTEAFF
j_gene: TRBJ2-3; v_gene: TRBV29-1; d_gene: .; abundance: .; CDR3nt: TGCAGCGTTTTAGCGGATAGCACAGATACGCAGTATTTT; CDR3aa: CSVLADSTDTQYF
j_gene: TRBJ1-2; v_gene: TRBV7-9; d_gene: .; abundance: few; CDR3nt: TGTGCCAGCGGAGAGGCACAGGCCTATGGCTACACCTTC; CDR3aa: CASGEAQAYGYTF
j_gene: TRBJ2-2; v_gene: TRBV11-2; d_gene: .; abundance: .; CDR3nt: TGTGCCAGCAGCTTACCCAACACCGGGGAGCTGTTTTTT; CDR3aa: CASSLPNTGELFF
j_gene: TRBJ2-1; v_gene: TRBV29-1; d_gene: .; abundance: .; CDR3nt: TGCAGCGTCTTAAGACGGAGTGCTCCCGAAAATGAGCAGTTCTTC; CDR3aa: CSVLRRSAPENEQFF
j_gene: TRBJ2-7; v_gene: TRBV5-4; d_gene: TRBD1; abundance: .; CDR3nt: TGTGCCAGCAGCCGCGGCGGACAGGGAGGCAACGAGCAGTACTTC; CDR3aa: CASSRGGQGGNEQYF
j_gene: TRBJ2-1; v_gene: TRBV25-1; d_gene: .; abundance: .; CDR3nt: TGTGCCAGCACGGACGGGAACTCCTACAATGAGCAGTTCTTC; CDR3aa: CASTDGNSYNEQFF
j_gene: TRBJ1-2; v_gene: TRBV7-2; d_gene: .; abundance: .; CDR3nt: TGTGCCAGCAGCTTAGTGAGGGAAACCTATGGCTACACCTTC; CDR3aa: CASSLVRETYGYTF
j_gene: TRBJ1-2; v_gene: TRBV29-1; d_gene: .; abundance: .; CDR3nt: TGCAGCGTTGACGTTCTCCAGGGAACTGGCTACACCTTC; CDR3aa: CSVDVLQGTGYTF
j_gene: TRBJ2-1; v_gene: TRBV2; d_gene: .; abundance: .; CDR3nt: TGTGCCAGCAGTGTAACGCGGGAACCCTACAATGAGCAGTTCTTC; CDR3aa: CASSVTREPYNEQFF
j_gene: TRBJ2-1; v_gene: TRBV7-3; d_gene: .; abundance: .; CDR3nt: TGTGCCAGCAGCCGAGGGGGGCCGGTGTCTGAGCAGTTCTTC; CDR3aa: CASSRGGPVSEQFF
j_gene: TRBJ2-5; v_gene: TRBV5-1; d_gene: TRBD1; abundance: .; CDR3nt: TGCGCCAGCAGCTTGGCCCCGACAGGGGGGGAGACCCAGTACTTC; CDR3aa: CASSLAPTGGETQYF
j_gene: TRBJ1-2; v_gene: TRBV5-1; d_gene: .; abundance: .; CDR3nt: TGCGCCAGCAGCTCTTTTTTAGGGGAGGGTTATGGCTACACCTTC; CDR3aa: CASSSFLGEGYGYTF
j_gene: TRBJ1-1; v_gene: TRBV29-1; d_gene: .; abundance: .; CDR3nt: TGCAGCGTTTCCCGGCAGAACACTGAAGCTTTCTTT; CDR3aa: CSVSRQNTEAFF